The T cell receptor beta chain under discussion was sequenced for a study of Graves' ophthalmopathy and Graves' hyperthyroidism. By definition, stable hyperthyroidism involved no ophthalmopathy within 18 months of follow-up. Only newly diagnosed hyperthyroidism patients aged 18 to 65, with under 2 months' duration, were enrolled. Other autoimmune diseases, uncontrolled infections, pregnancy or lactation excluded patients from enrollment. The PBMCs were taken from approximately 9.7 ml of fresh peripheral blood. In germline, CDR1 is SGHVS, CDR2 FNYEAQ. The CDR3 covers 16 residues. The trim removed 5 bases at V and 3 bases at J, leaving 6 bases unmatched. For repertoire sequencing, the TCR beta CDR3 regions were amplified from RNA transcripts. An opening RT-PCR round employed HTBI primers and preceded a second-round multiplex PCR. MiXCR was run by TCRdb on the multiplex PCR reads, yielding one entry per CDR3 protein. Here the sample spans hundreds of thousands of distinct CDR3 sequences, about 20% being singletons.

The genes are TRBV7-6 and TRBJ2-7, with 14 bases fitting TRBD2. The TCR comes from a woman aged 18 to 35 with stable Graves' hyperthyroidism. Some clones in this sample may be carry-over from other donors' samples. Sequences were obtained from peripheral blood. In nucleotides, the CDR3 is TGTGCCAGCAGCCTGGGACTAGCGGGAGAGGGCTACGAGCAGTACTTC. Protein product: CASSLGLAGEGYEQYF. Looking up the rest from reference TRBV7-6 and TRBJ2-7 gives the full variable domain: GAGVSQSPRYKVTKRGQDVALRCDPISGHVSLYWYRQALGQGPEFLTYFNYEAQQDKSGLPNDRFSAERPEGSISTLTIQRTEQRDSAMYRCASSLGLAGEGYEQYFGPGTRLTVT.